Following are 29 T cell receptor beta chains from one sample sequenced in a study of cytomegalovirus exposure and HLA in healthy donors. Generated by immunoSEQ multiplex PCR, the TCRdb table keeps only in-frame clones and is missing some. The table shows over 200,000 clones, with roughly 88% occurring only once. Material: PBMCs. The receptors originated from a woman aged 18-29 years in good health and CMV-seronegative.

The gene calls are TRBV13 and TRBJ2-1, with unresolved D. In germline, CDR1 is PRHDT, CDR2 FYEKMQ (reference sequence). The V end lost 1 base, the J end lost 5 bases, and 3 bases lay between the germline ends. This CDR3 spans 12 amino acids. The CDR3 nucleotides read TGTGCCAGCAGCTTAGTTAACAATGAGCAGTTCTTC. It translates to CASSLVNNEQFF.

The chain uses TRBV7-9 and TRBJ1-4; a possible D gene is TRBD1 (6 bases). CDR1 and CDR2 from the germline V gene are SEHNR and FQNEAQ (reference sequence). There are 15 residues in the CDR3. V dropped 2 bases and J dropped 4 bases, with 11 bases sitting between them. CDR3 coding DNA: TGTGCCAGCAGCTTACGGGACACCGATAATGAAAAACTGTTTTTT. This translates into CASSLRDTDNEKLFF.

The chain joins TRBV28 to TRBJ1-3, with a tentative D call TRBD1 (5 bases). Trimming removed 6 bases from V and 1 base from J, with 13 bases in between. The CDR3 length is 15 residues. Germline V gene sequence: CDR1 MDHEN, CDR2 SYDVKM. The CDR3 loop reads CASSPASGSGNTIYF. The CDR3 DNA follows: TGTGCCAGCAGCCCCGCCTCAGGGTCTGGAAACACCATATATTTT.

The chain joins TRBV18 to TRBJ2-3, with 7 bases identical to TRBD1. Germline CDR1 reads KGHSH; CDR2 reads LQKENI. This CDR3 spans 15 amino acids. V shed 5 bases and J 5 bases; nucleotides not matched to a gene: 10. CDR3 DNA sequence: TGTGCCAGCTCAACTAGACAGGGATGGAGAGATACGCAGTATTTT. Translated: CASSTRQGWRDTQYF.

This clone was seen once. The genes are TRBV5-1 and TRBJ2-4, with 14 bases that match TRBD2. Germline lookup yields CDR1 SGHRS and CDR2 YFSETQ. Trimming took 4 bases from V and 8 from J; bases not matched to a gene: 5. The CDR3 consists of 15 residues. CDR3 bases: TGCGCCAGCAGCCAGGGACTAGCGGGAGACCACATTCAGTACTTC. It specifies CASSQGLAGDHIQYF.

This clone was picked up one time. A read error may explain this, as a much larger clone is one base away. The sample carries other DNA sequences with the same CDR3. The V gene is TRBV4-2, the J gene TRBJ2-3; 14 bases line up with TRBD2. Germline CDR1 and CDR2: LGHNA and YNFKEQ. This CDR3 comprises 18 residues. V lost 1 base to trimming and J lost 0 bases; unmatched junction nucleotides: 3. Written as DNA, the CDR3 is TGTGCCAGCAGCCAAGGACTAGCGGGAGGGCCAAGCACAGATACGCAGTATTTT. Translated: CASSQGLAGGPSTDTQYF.

The chain's CDR3 is CASSGTGNQPQHF. The CDR3 nucleotides read TGTGCCAGCAGCGGGACAGGGAATCAGCCCCAGCATTTT. This rearrangement joins TRBV11-2 to TRBJ1-5, with 9 nucleotides matching TRBD1. The germline CDR1 and CDR2 sequences are SGHAT and FQNNGV. CDR3 length: 13 amino acids. The trim removed 5 bases at V and 4 bases at J, leaving 0 bases unmatched.

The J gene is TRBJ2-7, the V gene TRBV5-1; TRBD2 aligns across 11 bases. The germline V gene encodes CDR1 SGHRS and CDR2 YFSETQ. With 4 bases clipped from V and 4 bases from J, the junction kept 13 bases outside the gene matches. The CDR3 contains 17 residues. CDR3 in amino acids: CASSELAGGRSYYEQYF. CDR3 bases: TGCGCCAGCAGCGAGCTAGCGGGAGGCAGATCTTATTACGAGCAGTACTTC.

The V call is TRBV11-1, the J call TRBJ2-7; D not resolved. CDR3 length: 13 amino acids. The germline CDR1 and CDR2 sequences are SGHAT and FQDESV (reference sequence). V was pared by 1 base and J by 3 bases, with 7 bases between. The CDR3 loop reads CASSLVSNYEQYF. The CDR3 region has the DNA TGTGCCAGCAGCTTAGTCAGTAACTACGAGCAGTACTTC.

DNA of the CDR3: TGTGCCAGCAGCGGAAGCGGGATCTTCAGGGGGCAGTACTTC. Translated, it gives CASSGSGIFRGQYF. The J gene is TRBJ2-7, the V gene TRBV28, with D possibly being TRBD2 (7 bases). Trimming removed 6 bases at V and 9 bases at J, with 21 bases between. The CDR3 contains 14 residues. Looked up from germline, CDR1 is MDHEN and CDR2 is SYDVKM.

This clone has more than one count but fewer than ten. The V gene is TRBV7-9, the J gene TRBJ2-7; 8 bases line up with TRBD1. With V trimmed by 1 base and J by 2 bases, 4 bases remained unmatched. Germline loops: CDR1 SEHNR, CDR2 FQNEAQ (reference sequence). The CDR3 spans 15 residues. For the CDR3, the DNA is TGTGCCAGCAGCTTAGGGAGGACAGGGACCTACGAGCAGTACTTC. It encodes CASSLGRTGTYEQYF. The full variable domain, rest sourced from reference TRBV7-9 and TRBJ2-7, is DTGVSQNPRHKITKRGQNVTFRCDPISEHNRLYWYRQTLGQGPEFLTYFQNEAQLEKSRLLSDRFSAERPKGSFSTLEIQRTEQGDSAMYLCASSLGRTGTYEQYFGPGTRLTVT.

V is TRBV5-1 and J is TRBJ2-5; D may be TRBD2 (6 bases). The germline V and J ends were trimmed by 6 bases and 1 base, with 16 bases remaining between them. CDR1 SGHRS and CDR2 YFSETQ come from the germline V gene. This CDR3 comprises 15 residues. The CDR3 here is CASTGGSGIQETQYF. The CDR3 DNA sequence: TGCGCCAGCACTGGGGGTAGCGGAATCCAAGAGACCCAGTACTTC. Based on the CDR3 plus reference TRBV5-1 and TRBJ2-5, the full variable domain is KAGVTQTPRYLIKTRGQQVTLSCSPISGHRSVSWYQQTPGQGLQFLFEYFSETQRNKGNFPGRFSGRQFSNSRSEMNVSTLELGDSALYLCASTGGSGIQETQYFGPGTRLLVL.

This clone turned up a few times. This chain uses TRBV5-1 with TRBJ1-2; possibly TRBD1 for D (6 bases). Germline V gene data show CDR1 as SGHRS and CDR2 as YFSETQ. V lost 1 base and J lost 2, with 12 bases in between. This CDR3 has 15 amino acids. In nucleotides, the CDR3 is TGCGCCAGCAGCTTGACAGGGTGGGACAACTATGGCTACACCTTC. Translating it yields CASSLTGWDNYGYTF.

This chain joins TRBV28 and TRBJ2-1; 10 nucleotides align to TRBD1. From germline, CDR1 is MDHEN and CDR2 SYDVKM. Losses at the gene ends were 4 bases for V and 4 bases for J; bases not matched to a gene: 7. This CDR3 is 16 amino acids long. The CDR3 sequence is CASSSRDRGKYNEQFF. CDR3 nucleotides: TGTGCCAGCAGTTCCCGGGACAGGGGAAAATACAATGAGCAGTTCTTC.

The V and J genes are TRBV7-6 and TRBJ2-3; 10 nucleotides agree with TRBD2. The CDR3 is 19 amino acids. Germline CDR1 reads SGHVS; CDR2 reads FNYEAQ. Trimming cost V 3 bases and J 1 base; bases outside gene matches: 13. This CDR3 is CASSLRTSGPHGGTDTQYF. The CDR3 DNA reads TGTGCCAGCAGCTTGAGGACTAGCGGTCCCCACGGTGGCACAGATACGCAGTATTTT.

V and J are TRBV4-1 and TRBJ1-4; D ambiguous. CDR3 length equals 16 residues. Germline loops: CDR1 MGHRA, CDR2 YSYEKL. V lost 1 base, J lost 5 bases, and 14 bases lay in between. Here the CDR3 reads CASSQVGRQVNEKLFF. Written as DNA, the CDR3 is TGCGCCAGCAGCCAAGTAGGTCGACAAGTCAATGAAAAACTGTTTTTT.

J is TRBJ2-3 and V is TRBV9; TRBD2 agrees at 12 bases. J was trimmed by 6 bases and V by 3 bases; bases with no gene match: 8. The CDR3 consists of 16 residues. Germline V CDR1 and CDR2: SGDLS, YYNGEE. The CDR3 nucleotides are TGTGCCAGCAGCGGCCCCCCTACTAGCGGGGGGGATACGCAGTATTTT. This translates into CASSGPPTSGGDTQYF.

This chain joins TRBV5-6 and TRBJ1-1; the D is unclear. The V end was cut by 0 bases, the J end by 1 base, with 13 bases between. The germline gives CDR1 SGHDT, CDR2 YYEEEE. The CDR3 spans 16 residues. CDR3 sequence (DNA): TGTGCCAGCAGCTTGGATAACGGTTGGGCGAACACTGAAGCTTTCTTT. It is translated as CASSLDNGWANTEAFF.

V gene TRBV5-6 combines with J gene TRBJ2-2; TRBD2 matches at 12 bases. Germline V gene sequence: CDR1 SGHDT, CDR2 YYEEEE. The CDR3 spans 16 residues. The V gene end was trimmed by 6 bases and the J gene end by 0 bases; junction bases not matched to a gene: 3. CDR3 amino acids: CASTLAGGPNTGELFF. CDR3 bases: TGTGCCAGCACGCTAGCGGGAGGGCCGAACACCGGGGAGCTGTTTTTT.

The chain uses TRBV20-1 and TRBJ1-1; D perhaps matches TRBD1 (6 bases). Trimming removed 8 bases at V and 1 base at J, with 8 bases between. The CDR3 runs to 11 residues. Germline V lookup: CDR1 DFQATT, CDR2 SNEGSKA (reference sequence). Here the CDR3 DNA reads TGCAGTCCGGACAGGAACACTGAAGCTTTCTTT. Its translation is CSPDRNTEAFF.

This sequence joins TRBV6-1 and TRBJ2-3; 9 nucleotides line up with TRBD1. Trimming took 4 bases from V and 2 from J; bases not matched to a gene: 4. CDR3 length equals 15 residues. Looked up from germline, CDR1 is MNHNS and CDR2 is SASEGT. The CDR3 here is CASSGGTGSTDTQYF. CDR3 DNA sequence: TGTGCCAGCAGTGGGGGGACAGGGTCCACAGATACGCAGTATTTT.

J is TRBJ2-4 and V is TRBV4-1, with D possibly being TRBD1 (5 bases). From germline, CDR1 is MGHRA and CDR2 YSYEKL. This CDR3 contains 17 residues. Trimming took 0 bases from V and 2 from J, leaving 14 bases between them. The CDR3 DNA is TGCGCCAGCAGCCAAGATCTGGAGCAGGGAACCAAAAACATTCAGTACTTC. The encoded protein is CASSQDLEQGTKNIQYF.

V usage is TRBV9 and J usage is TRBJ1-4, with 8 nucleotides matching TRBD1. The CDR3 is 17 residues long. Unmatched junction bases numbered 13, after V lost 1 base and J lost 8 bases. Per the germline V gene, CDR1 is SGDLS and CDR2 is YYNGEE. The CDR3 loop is CASSVSPGGGFGEKLFF. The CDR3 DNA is TGTGCCAGCAGCGTATCCCCAGGGGGCGGATTTGGAGAAAAACTGTTTTTT.

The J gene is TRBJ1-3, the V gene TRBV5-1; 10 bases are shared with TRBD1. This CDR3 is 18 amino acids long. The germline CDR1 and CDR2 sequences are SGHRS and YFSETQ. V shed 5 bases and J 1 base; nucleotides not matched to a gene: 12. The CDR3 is CASRKTIDRGRSGNTIYF. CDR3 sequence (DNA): TGCGCCAGCAGGAAAACGATAGACAGGGGGCGATCTGGAAACACCATATATTTT.

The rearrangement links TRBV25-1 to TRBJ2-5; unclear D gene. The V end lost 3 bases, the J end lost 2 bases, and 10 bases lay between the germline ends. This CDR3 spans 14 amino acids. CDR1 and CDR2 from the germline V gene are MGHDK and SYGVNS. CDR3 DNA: TGTGCCAGCAGTGAGATCCAGGCTCAAGAGACCCAGTACTTC. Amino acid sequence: CASSEIQAQETQYF. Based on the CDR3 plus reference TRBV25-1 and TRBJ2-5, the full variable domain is EADIYQTPRYLVIGTGKKITLECSQTMGHDKMYWYQQDPGMELHLIHYSYGVNSTEKGDLSSESTVSRIRTEHFPLTLESARPSHTSQYLCASSEIQAQETQYFGPGTRLLVL.

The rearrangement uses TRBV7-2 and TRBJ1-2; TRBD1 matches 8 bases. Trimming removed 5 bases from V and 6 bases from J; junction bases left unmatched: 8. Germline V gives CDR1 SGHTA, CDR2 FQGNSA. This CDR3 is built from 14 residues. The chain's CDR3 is CASSIIPTGDGYTF. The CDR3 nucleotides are TGTGCCAGCAGCATTATACCGACAGGGGATGGCTACACCTTC.

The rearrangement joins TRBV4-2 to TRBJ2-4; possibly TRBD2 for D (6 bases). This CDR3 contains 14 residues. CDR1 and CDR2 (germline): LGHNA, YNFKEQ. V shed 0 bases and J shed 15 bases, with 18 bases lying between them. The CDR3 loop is CASSQEGEASVPYF. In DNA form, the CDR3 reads TGTGCCAGCAGCCAAGAGGGGGAGGCCTCAGTACCGTACTTC.

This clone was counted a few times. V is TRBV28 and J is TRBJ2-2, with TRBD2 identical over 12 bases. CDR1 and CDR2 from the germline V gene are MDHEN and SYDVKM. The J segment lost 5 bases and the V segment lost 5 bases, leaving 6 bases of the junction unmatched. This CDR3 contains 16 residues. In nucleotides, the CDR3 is TGTGCCAGCAGTCTCCCTAGCGGGAGGGAAACCGGGGAGCTGTTTTTT. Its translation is CASSLPSGRETGELFF.

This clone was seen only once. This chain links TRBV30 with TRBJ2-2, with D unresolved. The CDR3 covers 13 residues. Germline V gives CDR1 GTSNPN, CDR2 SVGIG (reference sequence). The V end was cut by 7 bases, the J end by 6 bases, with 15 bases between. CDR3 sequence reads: CASSSVAAGELFF. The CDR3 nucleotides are TGTGCCTCCTCCTCCGTGGCGGCCGGGGAGCTGTTTTTT.